Below, 32 T cell receptor beta chains from the same sample are listed, as sequenced in a study of immune evolution from preneoplasia to lung adenocarcinoma. The protocol was immunoSEQ multiplex PCR, while the TCRdb copy is restricted to in-frame clones and leaves out a portion. The table records 14,000 or so clones, over 75% of them present only once. The sequenced sample was FFPE lung adenocarcinoma in situ tissue. The receptors stem from a donor aged 70 or older with lung adenocarcinoma.

This sequence joins TRBV7-2 and TRBJ2-2, with TRBD2 matching over 7 bases. The germline V gene has CDR1 SGHTA and CDR2 FQGNSA. The CDR3 runs 16 residues. Unmatched junction bases numbered 6, after V lost 1 base and J lost 4 bases. The CDR3 reads CASSLEAGRATGELFF. CDR3 bases: TGTGCCAGCAGCTTAGAAGCAGGGAGGGCCACCGGGGAGCTGTTTTTT. Full variable domain (remainder filled in from reference TRBV7-2 and TRBJ2-2): GAGVSQSPSNKVTEKGKDVELRCDPISGHTALYWYRQSLGQGLEFLIYFQGNSAPDKSGLPSDRFSAERTGGSVSTLTIQRTQQEDSAVYLCASSLEAGRATGELFFGEGSRLTVL.

CDR3 DNA sequence: TGCGCCAGCAGTGAAGCTCGTTCTACAGTCAACACTGAAGCTTTCTTT. As protein: CASSEARSTVNTEAFF. V is TRBV10-2 and J is TRBJ1-1; unclear D gene. There are 16 residues in the CDR3. V was trimmed by 3 bases and J by 2 bases, leaving 16 bases between them. Germline V gene lookup returns CDR1 WSHSY and CDR2 SAAADI.

This rearrangement joins TRBV11-2 to TRBJ2-3, with TRBD2 identical over 8 bases. Trimming cost V 3 bases and J 4 bases; bases outside gene matches: 0. This CDR3 is built from 13 residues. Germline values: CDR1 SGHAT, CDR2 FQNNGV. CDR3 sequence: CASSFGRADTQYF. The CDR3 bases are TGTGCCAGCAGCTTCGGGAGGGCAGATACGCAGTATTTT.

The V call is TRBV11-2, the J call TRBJ2-5; D not resolved. V lost 1 base and J 6 bases, leaving 6 bases between the germline ends. The CDR3 has 12 residues. Germline assignment: CDR1 SGHAT and CDR2 FQNNGV. In nucleotides, the CDR3 is TGTGCCAGCAGCTTAGTCGAGCAGACCCAGTACTTC. Its protein is CASSLVEQTQYF.

The chain combines TRBV7-3 with TRBJ2-3, with TRBD2 as a possible D gene (5 bases). Trimming removed 6 bases at V and 0 bases at J, with 7 bases between. The CDR3 consists of 13 residues. From germline, CDR1 is SGHTA and CDR2 FQGTGA. DNA of the CDR3: TGTGCCAGCAGGCCGGGGAGCACAGATACGCAGTATTTT. It specifies CASRPGSTDTQYF.

The rearrangement uses TRBV4-1 and TRBJ1-1; no clear D. V was pared by 5 bases and J by 1 base, with 17 bases between. CDR1 and CDR2 from the germline V gene are MGHRA and YSYEKL. This CDR3 spans 16 amino acids. The CDR3 loop is CASSGVGFLENTEAFF. Here the CDR3 DNA reads TGCGCCAGCAGCGGGGTGGGTTTTCTAGAGAACACTGAAGCTTTCTTT.

The rearrangement joins TRBV19 to TRBJ1-5; TRBD1 matches at 9 bases. The germline V gene encodes CDR1 LNHDA and CDR2 SQIVND (reference sequence). The CDR3 has 15 amino acids. The ends lost 3 bases at V and 7 bases at J; junction bases unmatched: 7. The CDR3 DNA reads as TGTGCCAGTAGTATCCCCGGACAGGGGCGACAGCCCCAGCATTTT. This sequence encodes CASSIPGQGRQPQHF. Looking up the rest from reference TRBV19 and TRBJ1-5 gives the full variable domain: DGGITQSPKYLFRKEGQNVTLSCEQNLNHDAMYWYRQDPGQGLRLIYYSQIVNDFQKGDIAEGYSVSREKKESFPLTVTSAQKNPTAFYLCASSIPGQGRQPQHFGDGTRLSIL.

This clone was observed a handful of times. The CDR3 region is CASKLKYTSYEQYF. The CDR3 coding sequence is TGTGCCAGCAAGCTTAAGTACACCTCCTACGAGCAGTACTTC. The chain has TRBV7-8 and TRBJ2-7; the D is unclear. The CDR3 has 14 residues. V lost 7 bases, J lost 0 bases, and 13 bases lay in between. The V gene's germline CDR1 is SGHVS and CDR2 FQNEAQ. Supplemented by reference TRBV7-8 and TRBJ2-7, the full variable domain reads GAGVSQSPRYKVAKRGQDVALRCDPISGHVSLFWYQQALGQGPEFLTYFQNEAQLDKSGLPSDRFFAERPEGSVSTLKIQRTQQEDSAVYLCASKLKYTSYEQYFGPGTRLTVT.

V gene TRBV19 combines with J gene TRBJ2-7; 7 bases match TRBD2. Germline lookup yields CDR1 LNHDA and CDR2 SQIVND (reference sequence). The junction had 8 bases not matched to a gene; V was cut back by 6 bases and J by 0 bases. The CDR3 extends over 15 amino acids. This CDR3 reads CASSGGTVSSYEQYF. The CDR3, as DNA: TGTGCCAGTAGCGGGGGGACTGTGAGCTCCTACGAGCAGTACTTC.

The rearrangement links TRBV6-1 to TRBJ2-7; D not certain. Trimming shortened V by 3 bases and J by 9 bases, and 9 bases separated the two germline ends. CDR3 length: 11 residues. The germline gives CDR1 MNHNS, CDR2 SASEGT. CDR3 bases: TGTGCCAGCAGTGAGGGGTTGAGGCAGTACTTC. It specifies CASSEGLRQYF.

The rearrangement joins TRBV10-3 to TRBJ1-1; possibly TRBD1 for D (5 bases). Per the germline V gene, CDR1 is ENHRY and CDR2 is SYGVKD. Trimming took off 0 bases at V and 3 bases at J, with 11 bases between the two ends. The CDR3 loop spans 15 amino acids. In nucleotides, the CDR3 is TGTGCCATCAGTGAGTCAGGGGAGGTGGACACTGAAGCTTTCTTT. It codes for CAISESGEVDTEAFF.

The chain couples TRBV2 to TRBJ1-1; D is unresolved. Trimming stripped 2 bases from V and 1 base from J, with 11 bases between. This CDR3 is 15 amino acids long. CDR1 is SNHLY and CDR2 is FYNNEI in the germline V gene. In DNA form, the CDR3 reads TGTGCCAGCAGTGAACGCGGGTACAGGAACACTGAAGCTTTCTTT. This sequence encodes CASSERGYRNTEAFF.

The V and J genes are TRBV7-6 and TRBJ2-7; 9 bases agree with TRBD1. Germline loops: CDR1 SGHVS, CDR2 FNYEAQ. Trimming cost V 1 base and J 2 bases; bases outside gene matches: 9. The CDR3 length is 17 residues. This CDR3 reads CASSLEPGQGPTYEQYF. The CDR3 DNA is TGTGCCAGCAGCTTAGAGCCGGGACAGGGCCCAACCTACGAGCAGTACTTC.

The rearrangement uses TRBV30 and TRBJ2-3, with D possibly being TRBD2 (7 bases). From germline, CDR1 is GTSNPN and CDR2 SVGIG (reference sequence). Trimming cost V 8 bases and J 2 bases, with 11 bases left between them. CDR3 length equals 12 residues. The DNA of the CDR3 is TGTGCCCGGGGGGCCCTCACAGATACGCAGTATTTT. Residues: CARGALTDTQYF.

The V and J genes are TRBV5-8 and TRBJ2-1; D might be TRBD2 (5 bases). The V gene's germline CDR1 is SGHTS and CDR2 YDEGEE. The CDR3 length is 16 residues. V was pared by 6 bases and J by 0 bases, with 16 bases between. The CDR3 here is CASNLLGSSSYNEQFF. The CDR3 DNA is TGTGCCAGCAACCTACTAGGATCGAGCTCCTACAATGAGCAGTTCTTC.

The chain joins TRBV5-4 to TRBJ2-2; D is perhaps TRBD1 (6 bases). Looked up from germline, CDR1 is SGHNT and CDR2 is YYREEE (reference sequence). CDR3 size: 14 residues. The germline V and J ends were trimmed by 0 bases and 3 bases, with 6 bases remaining between them. DNA for the CDR3: TGTGCCAGCAGCTTGGACAGGGACACCGGGGAGCTGTTTTTT. This gives the protein CASSLDRDTGELFF.

The chain recombines TRBV2 with TRBJ1-2; no definite D call. The CDR3 is 12 residues long. Trimming removed 8 bases at V and 4 bases at J, with 11 bases between. Germline V gives CDR1 SNHLY, CDR2 FYNNEI. CDR3 DNA: TGTGCCAGCGGTAATCTCGTCTATGGCTACACCTTC. Translation gives CASGNLVYGYTF.

This clone was recorded once. This chain links TRBV7-2 with TRBJ2-7; 10 nucleotides align to TRBD2. This CDR3 contains 14 residues. CDR1 and CDR2 (germline): SGHTA, FQGNSA. Trimming took 2 bases from V and 5 from J; bases not matched to a gene: 3. This CDR3 is CASSLSGRENEQYF. As DNA, the CDR3 is TGTGCCAGCAGCTTAAGCGGGAGGGAGAACGAGCAGTACTTC.

This chain joins TRBV2 and TRBJ2-5, with unresolved D. Trimming removed 5 bases at V and 4 bases at J, with 11 bases between. Germline V gives CDR1 SNHLY, CDR2 FYNNEI. The CDR3 extends over 13 amino acids. CDR3 sequence reads: CASSPPIGETQYF. In DNA, the CDR3 is TGTGCCAGCAGTCCACCAATAGGAGAGACCCAGTACTTC.

The chain joins TRBV7-2 to TRBJ1-3; 8 bases are shared with TRBD1. CDR3 length equals 16 residues. Germline lookup yields CDR1 SGHTA and CDR2 FQGNSA. Trimming cost V 4 bases and J 2 bases; bases outside gene matches: 7. This chain's CDR3 is CASSYGQGLAGNTIYF. The CDR3 DNA reads TGTGCCAGCAGCTACGGACAGGGTTTGGCTGGAAACACCATATATTTT.

This sequence joins TRBV29-1 and TRBJ2-1; D remains ambiguous. The CDR3 is 11 amino acids. Germline-derived CDR1 and CDR2 are SQVTM and ANQGSEA. The ends were cut back, 7 bases at V and 7 bases at J, with 11 bases in the middle. The chain's CDR3 is CSGGRANEQFF. The CDR3, as DNA: TGCAGCGGAGGTCGGGCAAATGAGCAGTTCTTC.

The gene calls are TRBV18 and TRBJ2-7; TRBD2 matches at 7 bases. The V segment lost 0 bases and the J segment 0 bases; nucleotides outside the gene matches: 2. Germline V gene data show CDR1 as KGHSH and CDR2 as LQKENI. This CDR3 is 15 amino acids long. The CDR3 coding sequence is TGTGCCAGCTCACCACCGCGGGGGACCTCCTACGAGCAGTACTTC. This sequence encodes CASSPPRGTSYEQYF.

The chain combines TRBV7-2 with TRBJ2-2, with TRBD2 as a possible D gene (5 bases). The V and J ends lost 0 bases and 11 bases respectively, with 13 bases between them. CDR1 is SGHTA and CDR2 is FQGNSA in the germline V gene. This CDR3 is built from 14 residues. CDR3 DNA sequence: TGTGCCAGCAGCTTAGCGCGACTCCCGGGAGAGCTGTTTTTT. As protein: CASSLARLPGELFF.

The J gene is TRBJ2-7, the V gene TRBV30; maybe TRBD1 (5 bases). Per germline, CDR1 GTSNPN and CDR2 SVGIG (reference sequence). The CDR3 sequence is 15 residues long. V shed 0 bases and J shed 5 bases, with 17 bases lying between them. This CDR3 reads CAWSVSTGPYHEQYF. The CDR3, as DNA: TGTGCCTGGAGTGTAAGTACAGGACCATACCACGAGCAGTACTTC.

DNA of the CDR3: TGTGCCAGCAGCTTGGCCGGACTAACCTACGAGCAGTACTTC. This sequence encodes CASSLAGLTYEQYF. J is TRBJ2-7 and V is TRBV5-4, with a weak D call TRBD2 (6 bases). Germline V gene lookup returns CDR1 SGHNT and CDR2 YYREEE (reference sequence). V was pared by 0 bases and J by 2 bases, with 9 bases between. The CDR3 runs 14 residues.

The chain links TRBV11-2 to TRBJ1-2; D is unclear. CDR1 and CDR2 (germline): SGHAT, FQNNGV. V gave up 0 bases and J gave up 4 bases, with 6 bases separating them. The CDR3 extends over 13 amino acids. In DNA, the CDR3 is TGTGCCAGCAGCTTAGACAGGTCCTATGGCTACACCTTC. This gives the protein CASSLDRSYGYTF. Using reference TRBV11-2 and TRBJ1-2 for the parts outside the CDR3, the full variable domain is EAGVAQSPRYKIIEKRQSVAFWCNPISGHATLYWYQQILGQGPKLLIQFQNNGVVDDSQLPKDRFSAERLKGVDSTLKIQPAKLEDSAVYLCASSLDRSYGYTFGSGTRLTVV.

This sequence joins TRBV2 and TRBJ1-4; D remains unclear. The length of the CDR3 is 15 residues. The germline V gene encodes CDR1 SNHLY and CDR2 FYNNEI. With 7 bases removed from V and 8 bases from J, the gap between germline ends came to 20 bases. The CDR3: CASTRTRLKEEKLFF. CDR3 nucleotide sequence: TGTGCCAGCACCAGGACCCGACTTAAGGAGGAAAAACTGTTTTTT.

The rearrangement links TRBV5-8 to TRBJ2-7, with 10 bases lining up with TRBD2. CDR3 size: 17 residues. The V and J ends lost 3 bases and 0 bases, in that order; junction bases with no gene match: 9. Germline lookup yields CDR1 SGHTS and CDR2 YDEGEE. The CDR3 loop reads CASSYAGTSDPSYEQYF. The CDR3 DNA reads as TGTGCCAGCAGCTACGCCGGGACTAGCGATCCCTCCTACGAGCAGTACTTC.

This rearrangement joins TRBV28 to TRBJ2-1; TRBD2 agrees at 7 bases. The trim removed 6 bases at V and 2 bases at J, leaving 7 bases unmatched. This CDR3 contains 15 residues. Germline CDR1 and CDR2: MDHEN and SYDVKM. The CDR3 DNA sequence: TGTGCCAGCAGCCTTCTAGCGGTTGCCTACAATGAGCAGTTCTTC. This gives the protein CASSLLAVAYNEQFF.

J is TRBJ1-1 and V is TRBV30; D possibly corresponds to TRBD1 (5 bases). Trimming left V 1 base short and J 1 base short, with 7 bases between. Germline CDR1 reads GTSNPN; CDR2 reads SVGIG (reference sequence). The CDR3 sequence is 13 residues long. CDR3: CAWSGQPNTEAFF. The CDR3 coding sequence is TGTGCCTGGAGTGGACAGCCGAACACTGAAGCTTTCTTT. Variable domain in full (rest from reference TRBV30 and TRBJ1-1): SQTIHQWPATLVQPVGSPLSLECTVEGTSNPNLYWYRQAAGRGLQLLFYSVGIGQISSEVPQNLSASRPQDRQFILSSKKLLLSDSGFYLCAWSGQPNTEAFFGQGTRLTVV.

V gene TRBV11-3 combines with J gene TRBJ2-2; D is unclear. V was trimmed by 5 bases and J by 5 bases, leaving 6 bases between them. This CDR3 spans 12 amino acids. CDR1 and CDR2 (germline): SGHNT, YENEEA. The CDR3 here is CASSPQTGELFF. In DNA, the CDR3 is TGTGCCAGCAGCCCCCAAACCGGGGAGCTGTTTTTT. The whole variable domain, remainder taken from reference TRBV11-3 and TRBJ2-2, is EAGVVQSPRYKIIEKKQPVAFWCNPISGHNTLYWYLQNLGQGPELLIRYENEEAVDDSQLPKDRFSAERLKGVDSTLKIQPAELGDSAVYLCASSPQTGELFFGEGSRLTVL.

Only one count was recorded for this clone. The V gene is TRBV14, the J gene TRBJ2-1, with 7 positions matching TRBD2. Germline V lookup: CDR1 SGHDN, CDR2 FVKESK. This CDR3 spans 16 amino acids. J was trimmed by 3 bases and V by 1 base; bases with no gene match: 6. In DNA, the CDR3 is TGTGCCAGCAGCCAAGTGGGGACTAAAGTCTACAATGAGCAGTTCTTC. Translating it yields CASSQVGTKVYNEQFF.